One sample yielded the 22 T cell receptor beta chains listed below, sequenced in a study of CD8 T cells in ankylosing spondylitis. TCRdb redid the calling of the 5' RACE reads with MiXCR, one entry per CDR3 protein. The repertoire holds under 250,000 distinct CDR3 sequences, with about 30% as singletons. The source material was blood, either unsorted or a sorted T cell fraction (not recorded which). Receptors were obtained from a male donor with ankylosing spondylitis or in good health (not recorded which).

This clonotype has a handful of counts. The V and J genes are TRBV20-1 and TRBJ1-3; no clear D gene. Trimming stripped 5 bases from V and 0 bases from J, with 14 bases between. The CDR3 has 15 residues. Germline V gene lookup returns CDR1 DFQATT and CDR2 SNEGSKA (reference sequence). The CDR3: CSAERIDGSGNTIYF. DNA of the CDR3: TGCAGTGCTGAGAGAATTGATGGCTCTGGAAACACCATATATTTT.

This sequence joins TRBV10-3 and TRBJ1-2; no clear D. CDR3 size: 14 residues. Germline CDR1 ENHRY, CDR2 SYGVKD. The germline V and J ends were trimmed by 4 bases and 8 bases, with 17 bases remaining between them. CDR3 protein: CAISGSGEGRGYTF. In nucleotides, the CDR3 is TGTGCCATCAGTGGTTCCGGTGAAGGGAGAGGCTACACCTTC.

This clonotype was picked up many times. The chain couples TRBV20-1 to TRBJ2-1, with 7 bases lining up with TRBD1. Germline-derived CDR1 and CDR2 are DFQATT and SNEGSKA (reference sequence). The CDR3 covers 14 residues. V gave up 8 bases and J gave up 4 bases; unmatched junction bases: 11. CDR3 in DNA: TGCAGTTCTTACAGGGGAAAAGGGTACAATGAGCAGTTCTTC. It yields the protein CSSYRGKGYNEQFF.

A few counts support this clonotype. The gene calls are TRBV12-3 or TRBV12-4 and TRBJ1-1; TRBD1 agrees at 9 bases. This CDR3 spans 14 amino acids. J lost 5 bases, V lost 4 bases, and 5 bases had no gene match. CDR3 in amino acids: CASSSRDRETEAFF. CDR3 sequence (DNA): TGTGCCAGCAGTTCCCGGGACAGGGAGACTGAAGCTTTCTTT.

This clonotype occurred many times. This chain links TRBV20-1 with TRBJ1-2; D is unclear. The CDR3 is made up of 12 amino acids. Germline V gene lookup returns CDR1 DFQATT and CDR2 SNEGSKA (reference sequence). The V end was cut by 3 bases, the J end by 8 bases, with 13 bases between. CDR3 loop: CSASPHGRGYTF. In DNA, the CDR3 is TGCAGTGCTAGTCCCCATGGAAGGGGCTACACCTTC.

This clonotype was found many times. The chain combines TRBV6-1 with TRBJ2-4, with a tentative D call TRBD1 (6 bases). The CDR3 sequence is 11 residues long. Germline assignment: CDR1 MNHNS and CDR2 SASEGT. V was cut by 6 bases and J by 15 bases, with 15 bases left in between. The CDR3 DNA is TGTGCCAGCAGGACGGGGACATTCGGGTACTTC. It codes for CASRTGTFGYF.

This clonotype was counted between two and nine times. J is TRBJ1-3 and V is TRBV6-1; the D gene is possibly TRBD1 (6 bases). There are 14 residues in the CDR3. Trimming removed 6 bases from V and 2 bases from J, with 11 bases in between. Germline V gives CDR1 MNHNS, CDR2 SASEGT. The CDR3 loop reads CASRDGGTGNTIYF. For the CDR3, the DNA is TGTGCCAGCAGGGACGGGGGCACTGGAAACACCATATATTTT.

The chain joins TRBV6-5 to TRBJ1-2; TRBD1 matches 10 bases. The CDR3 has 15 amino acids. The germline CDR1 and CDR2 sequences are MNHEY and SVGAGI. Losses at the gene ends were 4 bases for V and 4 bases for J; bases not matched to a gene: 6. CDR3 in DNA: TGTGCCAGCAGTTCCGGGACAGGGGAGGCCTATGGCTACACCTTC. Its translation is CASSSGTGEAYGYTF.

A few counts support this clonotype. The chain combines TRBV20-1 with TRBJ1-4, with TRBD1 matching 8 bases. Germline V CDR1 and CDR2: DFQATT, SNEGSKA (reference sequence). The length of the CDR3 is 13 residues. With V trimmed by 6 bases and J by 11 bases, 11 bases remained unmatched. The CDR3 region has the DNA TGCAGTGCGCATCCCGGGACAGGAGGCAAACTGTTTTTT. Its protein product is CSAHPGTGGKLFF.

The chain links TRBV28 to TRBJ2-3, with a weak D call TRBD1 (6 bases). In germline, CDR1 is MDHEN, CDR2 SYDVKM. The CDR3 extends over 13 amino acids. V lost 8 bases and J 1 base, leaving 10 bases between the germline ends. This CDR3 reads CASFEGGTDTQYF. Here the CDR3 DNA reads TGTGCCAGCTTCGAGGGGGGCACAGATACGCAGTATTTT.

In this sample, this clonotype turned up a few times. This sequence joins TRBV20-1 and TRBJ2-4; D tentatively reads TRBD1 or TRBD2 (5 bases each). CDR1 is DFQATT, CDR2 SNEGSKA, per germline (reference sequence). V dropped 6 bases and J dropped 2 bases, with 17 bases sitting between them. This CDR3 has 15 amino acids. CDR3 DNA: TGCAGTGCGTACGGCTTGGGGGTCCCCAAAAACATTCAGTACTTC. Residues: CSAYGLGVPKNIQYF.

The rearrangement links TRBV7-9 to TRBJ2-3; no reliable D call. Germline loops: CDR1 SEHNR, CDR2 FQNEAQ (reference sequence). V was clipped by 7 bases and J by 6 bases, with 14 bases between them. There are 13 residues in the CDR3. The CDR3 region is CASNPPERDTQYF. Here the CDR3 DNA reads TGTGCCAGCAACCCCCCCGAGAGGGATACGCAGTATTTT. Full variable domain (missing parts from reference TRBV7-9 and TRBJ2-3): DTGVSQNPRHKITKRGQNVTFRCDPISEHNRLYWYRQTLGQGPEFLTYFQNEAQLEKSRLLSDRFSAERPKGSFSTLEIQRTEQGDSAMYLCASNPPERDTQYFGPGTRLTVL.

This clonotype showed up just a few times. The V call is TRBV2, the J call TRBJ2-5; 8 bases line up with TRBD1. The CDR3 has 15 residues. Germline CDR1 and CDR2: SNHLY and FYNNEI. J was trimmed by 4 bases and V by 10 bases; bases with no gene match: 14. This CDR3 is CAIQRGQGPIETQYF. The DNA for the CDR3 is TGTGCCATCCAACGCGGACAGGGTCCAATAGAGACCCAGTACTTC.

This clonotype turned up a few times. The chain employs TRBV20-1 and TRBJ2-7; 10 nucleotides line up with TRBD2. CDR3 length equals 15 residues. From germline, CDR1 is DFQATT and CDR2 SNEGSKA (reference sequence). V dropped 4 bases and J dropped 2; count of bases not matched to a gene: 8. The CDR3 region has the DNA TGCAGTGCTACGCGACTAGCGGGCTTAACCTACGAGCAGTACTTC. Amino acid sequence: CSATRLAGLTYEQYF.

The chain carries TRBV5-1 and TRBJ2-1; tentatively, D is TRBD1 (5 bases). Germline assignment: CDR1 SGHRS and CDR2 YFSETQ. V was clipped by 4 bases and J by 10 bases, with 12 bases between them. The CDR3 has 12 residues. CDR3 DNA sequence: TGCGCCAGCAGCGCAGGGATTCGGGAGCAGTTCTTC. The encoded protein is CASSAGIREQFF.

This clonotype was seen only a few times. The chain joins TRBV29-1 to TRBJ2-1; 8 nucleotides align to TRBD2. Germline V gene sequence: CDR1 SQVTM, CDR2 ANQGSEA. This CDR3 spans 16 amino acids. With 4 bases clipped from V and 3 bases from J, the junction kept 11 bases outside the gene matches. The CDR3 sequence is CSVVPGASGYYNEQFF. In DNA, the CDR3 is TGCAGCGTTGTCCCCGGCGCTAGCGGGTACTACAATGAGCAGTTCTTC.

In its sample, this clonotype was seen a few times. V is TRBV7-3 and J is TRBJ2-7; D is perhaps TRBD1 (5 bases). V was trimmed by 1 base and J by 1 base, leaving 8 bases between them. Germline assignment: CDR1 SGHTA and CDR2 FQGTGA. The CDR3 sequence is 14 residues long. For the CDR3, the DNA is TGTGCCAGCAGCTTAATGAGACAGTCCTACGAGCAGTACTTC. Protein product: CASSLMRQSYEQYF.

This clonotype was recorded a few times. This chain uses TRBV4-2 with TRBJ2-7, with 8 bases lining up with TRBD1. Germline V gives CDR1 LGHNA, CDR2 YNFKEQ. V lost 6 bases and J lost 0; bases outside the gene matches: 7. This CDR3 comprises 15 residues. This chain's CDR3 is CASRRVQGASYEQYF. CDR3 nucleotides: TGTGCCAGCAGACGAGTGCAGGGGGCCTCCTACGAGCAGTACTTC.

This clonotype was picked up a small number of times. The J gene is TRBJ2-3, the V gene TRBV29-1; TRBD1 matches 8 bases. Germline CDR1 and CDR2: SQVTM and ANQGSEA. V shed 6 bases, J shed 4 bases, and the junction held 12 bases outside the gene matches. CDR3 length equals 15 residues. The DNA of the CDR3 is TGCAGCGTCAACCACCGAGACAGGGGACCAGATACGCAGTATTTT. As protein: CSVNHRDRGPDTQYF.

This clonotype was seen many times. The rearrangement joins TRBV6-5 to TRBJ2-7, with 7 bases fitting TRBD1. V was clipped by 7 bases and J by 7 bases; unmatched bases: 19. This CDR3 spans 16 amino acids. Germline V gene sequence: CDR1 MNHEY, CDR2 SVGAGI. CDR3 loop: CASNSGPQGTMWEQYF. The CDR3 nucleotides are TGTGCCAGCAATTCCGGACCACAGGGGACCATGTGGGAGCAGTACTTC.

In DNA form, the CDR3 reads TGCAGCGTTGAAGAGGGGGTGGGAACCGGAGCCACCGGGGAGCTGTTTTTT. Protein: CSVEEGVGTGATGELFF. The chain couples TRBV29-1 to TRBJ2-2; perhaps D is TRBD1 or TRBD2 (5 bases each). This CDR3 spans 17 amino acids. Trimming removed 0 bases from V and 4 bases from J, with 18 bases in between. CDR1 and CDR2 from the germline V gene are SQVTM and ANQGSEA.

The chain combines TRBV29-1 with TRBJ1-1; D possibly corresponds to TRBD1 (5 bases). The CDR3 has 15 residues. V was cut by 0 bases and J by 5 bases, with 16 bases left in between. Germline assignment: CDR1 SQVTM and CDR2 ANQGSEA. The CDR3 spells CSVEDPGGERTEAFF. The CDR3 DNA reads TGCAGCGTTGAAGATCCAGGAGGGGAACGGACTGAAGCTTTCTTT.